These 25 T cell receptor beta chains were all obtained from the same sample, sequenced in a study of cytomegalovirus exposure and HLA in healthy donors (dated 2017 in TCRdb). The protocol used for the library was the immunoSEQ multiplex PCR assay. For the multiplex PCR, a mixture combining 60 forward primers for TCR Vbeta segments and 13 reverse primers for TCR Jbeta segments was used. TCRdb carries this immuneACCESS record with in-frame sequences only. Its versions omit some clonotypes, under half of them owing to an unresolved V gene in the studies checked, with the rest unexplained. This sample has 110,000 to 150,000 clones in its table, and more than 60% of those were observed once. The top ten hold around 1.7% of the sample. The sequenced sample consisted of PBMCs. The receptors originated from a female donor in good health and CMV-seronegative.

This chain uses TRBV30 with TRBJ2-6, with unresolved D. Trimming stripped 5 bases from V and 2 bases from J, with 4 bases between. Per germline, CDR1 GTSNPN and CDR2 SVGIG (reference sequence). CDR3 length: 12 amino acids. The CDR3 sequence is CAWRAGANVLTF. The DNA of the CDR3 is TGTGCCTGGCGCGCTGGGGCCAACGTCCTGACTTTC.

This clone showed up just once. This chain joins TRBV10-1 and TRBJ2-1; the match to TRBD2 covers 9 bases. V shed 3 bases, J shed 3 bases, and the junction held 3 bases outside the gene matches. This CDR3 comprises 15 residues. Germline V gives CDR1 WNHNN, CDR2 SYGVQD (reference sequence). CDR3 region: CASSEYSGGYNEQFF. The CDR3 DNA reads as TGCGCCAGCAGTGAATATAGCGGGGGCTACAATGAGCAGTTCTTC.

The CDR3 sequence is CASSIRGGPYNEQFF. CDR3 DNA sequence: TGTGCCAGTAGTATTCGGGGGGGGCCCTACAATGAGCAGTTCTTC. J is TRBJ2-1 and V is TRBV19, with 8 bases fitting TRBD2. This CDR3 has 15 amino acids. J was trimmed by 2 bases and V by 3 bases; bases with no gene match: 3. From germline, CDR1 is LNHDA and CDR2 SQIVND (reference sequence).

The V call is TRBV27, the J call TRBJ2-7; a weak D match, TRBD1 (6 bases). The CDR3 runs to 15 residues. Trimming left V 4 bases short and J 2 bases short, with 15 bases between. CDR1 is MNHEY, CDR2 SMNVEV, per germline (reference sequence). The DNA of the CDR3 is TGTGCCAGCAGTTCCCCAGGGGATGGGACCTACGAGCAGTACTTC. It is translated as CASSSPGDGTYEQYF.

The table lists this clone with a count of one. The J gene is TRBJ1-1, the V gene TRBV5-5; weak D call: TRBD1 (6 bases). V was pared by 2 bases and J by 1 base, with 9 bases between. The CDR3 loop spans 14 amino acids. Per the germline V gene, CDR1 is SGHKS and CDR2 is YYEKEE (reference sequence). The CDR3 is CASSLKQGNTEAFF. In DNA form, the CDR3 reads TGTGCCAGCAGCTTAAAACAGGGGAACACTGAAGCTTTCTTT.

The V and J genes are TRBV5-1 and TRBJ1-4; D is unresolved. Trimming pared 3 bases from V and 2 bases from J, leaving 11 bases between. This CDR3 has 15 residues. Germline V gene sequence: CDR1 SGHRS, CDR2 YFSETQ. CDR3 sequence: CASSYADGTNEKLFF. DNA of the CDR3: TGCGCCAGCAGCTATGCCGACGGGACTAATGAAAAACTGTTTTTT.

This clone came up once. The chain links TRBV19 to TRBJ2-5, with D perhaps matching TRBD2 (5 bases). Germline CDR1 LNHDA, CDR2 SQIVND (reference sequence). The CDR3 sequence is 16 residues long. Trimming took 5 bases from V and 3 from J, leaving 19 bases between them. The CDR3 spells CASSPLDAAGEETQYF. The CDR3 DNA sequence: TGTGCCAGTAGTCCCCTCGACGCGGCCGGGGAAGAGACCCAGTACTTC.

This chain uses TRBV6-5 with TRBJ2-5, with a tentative D call TRBD1 (5 bases). TRBJ2-7 explains the end of the DNA better; the J call may be wrong. There are 13 residues in the CDR3. Germline V gene sequence: CDR1 MNHEY, CDR2 SVGAGI. CDR3 DNA sequence: TGTGCCAGCAGTCGGACACCTACCTACGAGCAGTACTTC. Its protein product is CASSRTPTYEQYF.

A few counts support this clone. The chain has TRBV7-9 and TRBJ2-3, with TRBD2 as a possible D gene (6 bases). The CDR3 spans 15 residues. Trimming took 3 bases from V and 0 from J, leaving 10 bases between them. Germline V gives CDR1 SEHNR, CDR2 FQNEAQ (reference sequence). The CDR3 loop is CASSFPGTSTDTQYF. The CDR3 DNA reads TGTGCCAGCAGCTTCCCGGGGACTAGCACAGATACGCAGTATTTT.

V is TRBV19 and J is TRBJ1-1; the D gene is possibly TRBD1 (5 bases). Trimming cost V 6 bases and J 10 bases, with 18 bases left between them. Germline V gives CDR1 LNHDA, CDR2 SQIVND (reference sequence). The CDR3 covers 13 residues. CDR3 sequence: CASSSGSQPRAFF. In DNA, the CDR3 is TGTGCCAGTAGCTCAGGGTCCCAACCCCGAGCTTTCTTT. The whole variable domain, remainder taken from reference TRBV19 and TRBJ1-1, is DGGITQSPKYLFRKEGQNVTLSCEQNLNHDAMYWYRQDPGQGLRLIYYSQIVNDFQKGDIAEGYSVSREKKESFPLTVTSAQKNPTAFYLCASSSGSQPRAFFGQGTRLTVV.

The V call is TRBV19, the J call TRBJ1-5; D unresolved. V dropped 7 bases and J dropped 2 bases, with 9 bases sitting between them. This CDR3 is 13 amino acids long. Germline-derived CDR1 and CDR2 are LNHDA and SQIVND (reference sequence). The DNA of the CDR3 is TGTGCCAGTACCCGCGGGGGCAATCAGCCCCAGCATTTT. Translating gives CASTRGGNQPQHF.

The rearrangement joins TRBV10-2 to TRBJ2-5; the match to TRBD1 covers 7 bases. The CDR3 sequence is 14 residues long. Trimming at V came to 4 bases and at J to 2 bases, leaving 4 bases not matched to a gene. Germline V gives CDR1 WSHSY, CDR2 SAAADI. DNA of the CDR3: TGCGCCAGCAGTGGGACAGGTTATCAAGAGACCCAGTACTTC. The encoded protein is CASSGTGYQETQYF.

As for this clone: Distinct nucleotide sequences in the sample also encode this CDR3. The V gene is TRBV7-9, the J gene TRBJ2-1, with 12 nucleotides matching TRBD2. Germline CDR1 SEHNR, CDR2 FQNEAQ (reference sequence). Unmatched junction bases numbered 3, after V lost 2 bases and J lost 7 bases. This CDR3 is 15 amino acids long. CDR3 nucleotide sequence: TGTGCCAGCAGCTTATCGACTAGCGGGGGAAATGAGCAGTTCTTC. Its translation is CASSLSTSGGNEQFF.

The genes are TRBV5-1 and TRBJ1-2; perhaps TRBD1 as D (5 bases). V dropped 1 base and J dropped 5 bases, with 9 bases sitting between them. The CDR3 spans 13 residues. CDR1 is SGHRS, CDR2 YFSETQ, per germline. CDR3 bases: TGCGCCAGCAGCTTGAGGCAGGGTTATGGCTACACCTTC. The encoded protein is CASSLRQGYGYTF.

The gene calls are TRBV6-5 and TRBJ2-7; TRBD1 aligns across 8 bases. The CDR3 loop spans 15 amino acids. Germline CDR1 and CDR2: MNHEY and SVGAGI. The V gene end was trimmed by 8 bases and the J gene end by 5 bases; junction bases not matched to a gene: 14. The CDR3 DNA sequence: TGTGCCAGCCCTGGACAGGGAGGTAGTCAGGACGAGCAGTACTTC. Encoded protein: CASPGQGGSQDEQYF.

This chain links TRBV7-6 with TRBJ1-4, with a weak D call TRBD1 (6 bases). Germline CDR1 and CDR2: SGHVS and FNYEAQ. This CDR3 spans 14 amino acids. With 5 bases removed from V and 7 bases from J, the gap between germline ends came to 14 bases. CDR3 DNA: TGTGCCAGCAGCAGCAGGGGCGCGAGTGAAAAACTGTTTTTT. Its protein product is CASSSRGASEKLFF.

V and J are TRBV12-5 and TRBJ1-5; 7 bases match TRBD1. Germline lookup yields CDR1 LGHNT and CDR2 FRNRAP. The CDR3 contains 20 residues. Germline trimming cut 0 bases from V and 0 bases from J; bases unmatched to any gene: 14. The CDR3 DNA sequence: TGTGCTAGTGGTTTGGTACGTGAGGACAGGAGAATATATAGCAATCAGCCCCAGCATTTT. It translates to CASGLVREDRRIYSNQPQHF. Combining the CDR3 with reference TRBV12-5 and TRBJ1-5 gives the whole variable domain DARVTQTPRHKVTEMGQEVTMRCQPILGHNTVFWYRQTMMQGLELLAYFRNRAPLDDSGMPKDRFSAEMPDATLATLKIQPSEPRDSAVYFCASGLVREDRRIYSNQPQHFGDGTRLSIL.

This chain joins TRBV19 and TRBJ1-6, with TRBD1 matching 7 bases. CDR3 length equals 15 residues. Germline loops: CDR1 LNHDA, CDR2 SQIVND (reference sequence). Trimming cost V 1 base and J 6 bases; bases outside gene matches: 3. CDR3 sequence (DNA): TGTGCCAGTAGTATAGGGAACAGGGGTAATTCACCCCTCCACTTT. This encodes CASSIGNRGNSPLHF.

The chain has TRBV6-1 and TRBJ2-3; 9 bases match TRBD2. With V trimmed by 7 bases and J by 0 bases, 5 bases remained unmatched. CDR1 MNHNS and CDR2 SASEGT come from the germline V gene. The CDR3 totals 15 residues. CDR3 sequence (DNA): TGTGCCAGCACTGGAAGCGGGGGGAGCACAGATACGCAGTATTTT. Protein sequence: CASTGSGGSTDTQYF.

The V gene is TRBV6-4, the J gene TRBJ2-7, with 10 bases lining up with TRBD2. CDR1 MRHNA and CDR2 SNTAGT come from the germline V gene. V lost 0 bases, J lost 2 bases, and 4 bases stayed unmatched. The CDR3 contains 16 residues. The CDR3, as DNA: TGTGCCAGCAGTGACTCTGGGACTAGCGATCCCTACGAGCAGTACTTC. Protein product: CASSDSGTSDPYEQYF.

This rearrangement joins TRBV12-5 to TRBJ2-1; D call uncertain. This CDR3 is 11 amino acids long. Germline V CDR1 and CDR2: LGHNT, FRNRAP. The ends were cut back, 6 bases at V and 8 bases at J, with 8 bases in the middle. This CDR3 is CASGRPDEQFF. The DNA of the CDR3 is TGTGCTAGTGGCCGTCCGGATGAGCAGTTCTTC.

This clone was picked up a small number of times. This chain joins TRBV9 and TRBJ1-4, with a possible D match to TRBD1 (5 bases). The germline V and J ends were trimmed by 2 bases and 4 bases, with 18 bases remaining between them. The CDR3 totals 17 residues. CDR1 and CDR2 from the germline V gene are SGDLS and YYNGEE. CDR3: CASSVGVVTDLNEKLFF. The CDR3 nucleotides are TGTGCCAGCAGCGTTGGGGTGGTGACAGATCTTAATGAAAAACTGTTTTTT.

This clone was seen only a few times. The rearrangement uses TRBV5-1 and TRBJ1-2; TRBD1 agrees at 10 bases. This CDR3 has 17 residues. Trimming took 7 bases from V and 4 from J; bases not matched to a gene: 16. The germline gives CDR1 SGHRS, CDR2 YFSETQ. The CDR3 reads CASAGSPGTGAIYGYTF. In DNA form, the CDR3 reads TGCGCCAGCGCAGGGAGCCCCGGGACAGGGGCTATCTATGGCTACACCTTC.

This clone was seen only a few times. The V and J genes are TRBV5-4 and TRBJ2-7; maybe TRBD1 (6 bases). Deletions cut 3 bases from V and 3 bases from J, with 13 bases between. Germline V gene sequence: CDR1 SGHNT, CDR2 YYREEE (reference sequence). The CDR3 consists of 14 residues. In DNA form, the CDR3 reads TGTGCCAGCAGCTCGAATTACAGGGACTACGAGCAGTACTTC. Translated: CASSSNYRDYEQYF.

In this sample, this clone turned up a few times. The J gene is TRBJ1-2, the V gene TRBV2; possibly TRBD1 for D (6 bases). This CDR3 region has 13 residues. Trimming removed 1 base from V and 7 bases from J, with 10 bases in between. Germline V gene lookup returns CDR1 SNHLY and CDR2 FYNNEI. The CDR3 reads CASSEERGSGYTF. The CDR3 coding sequence is TGTGCCAGCAGTGAAGAGAGGGGGAGTGGCTACACCTTC.